This paragraph covers one T cell receptor (beta chain) sequence. What it recognizes is unknown. This entry comes from a study of STAT5B mutations in CD4+ large granular lymphocyte leukemia. Study-wide points: CD4-sorted patient repertoires seemed more clonal than healthy CD4+ repertoires.

CD4+ T-LGLL patients came from Padova, Helsinki and Shinshu hematology units. Germline V CDR1 and CDR2: LGHNA, YSLEER. The CDR3 totals 14 residues. The V end was cut by 3 bases, the J end by 2 bases, with 9 bases between. The table came from immunoSEQ multiplex PCR; TCRdb's copy has only in-frame clones and leaves some out. This sample has around 4,300 clones, with roughly 71% found just once. Sequenced input: PBMCs. The sequence was obtained from a man between 60 and 75 years old with CD4+ T-cell large granular lymphocyte leukemia. The V gene is TRBV4-3, the J gene TRBJ2-3, with D unclear. The CDR3 here is CASSQLGNTDTQYF. The DNA of the CDR3 is TGCGCCAGCAGCCAGCTAGGGAACACAGATACGCAGTATTTT.